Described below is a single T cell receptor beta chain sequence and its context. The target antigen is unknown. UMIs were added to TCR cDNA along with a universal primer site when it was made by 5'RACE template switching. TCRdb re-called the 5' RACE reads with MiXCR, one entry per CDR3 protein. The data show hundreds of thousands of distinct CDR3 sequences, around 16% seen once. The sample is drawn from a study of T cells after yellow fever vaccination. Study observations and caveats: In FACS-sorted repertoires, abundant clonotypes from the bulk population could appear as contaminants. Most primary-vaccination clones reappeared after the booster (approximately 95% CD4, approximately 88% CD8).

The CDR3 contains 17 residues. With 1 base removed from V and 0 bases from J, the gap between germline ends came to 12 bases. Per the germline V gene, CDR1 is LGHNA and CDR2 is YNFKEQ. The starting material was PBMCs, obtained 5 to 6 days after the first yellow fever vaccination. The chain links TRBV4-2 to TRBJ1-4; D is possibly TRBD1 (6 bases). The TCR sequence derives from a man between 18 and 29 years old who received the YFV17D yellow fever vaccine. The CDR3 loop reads CASSQVGGPSTNEKLFF. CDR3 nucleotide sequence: TGTGCCAGCAGCCAAGTTGGGGGCCCCTCAACTAATGAAAAACTGTTTTTT.